A single sample gave rise to the 10 T cell receptor beta chains below, sequenced in a study of tumor-infiltrating lymphocytes in primary liver carcinoma. From approximately 20-30 mg of unsorted bulk tissue, DNA and RNA were co-extracted together. A constant-region primer primed TCR beta cDNA synthesis from about 550 ng of total RNA. For TCR beta, libraries were produced by three nested multiplex PCR rounds using slightly modified ARM-PCR. The two initial PCR rounds, approximately 10 cycles each, used TRBV1-TRBV30 forward and C-beta reverse primers. TCRdb itself ran the multiplex PCR reads through MiXCR, one entry per CDR3 protein. Of around 35,000 distinct CDR3 sequences listed, more than 70% are singletons. The sequencing sample was made of tumor-adjacent normal liver tissue. These receptors all come from a man aged 35 to 55 with primary liver carcinoma and hepatitis B virus infection.

CDR3 region: CSVSNQGVAETQYF. In nucleotides, the CDR3 is TGCAGTGTTAGTAACCAGGGGGTCGCAGAGACCCAGTACTTC. This sequence joins TRBV20-1 and TRBJ2-5, with 7 positions matching TRBD1. Trimming took 7 bases from V and 4 from J; bases not matched to a gene: 12. The CDR3 covers 14 residues. Germline V gene sequence: CDR1 DFQATT, CDR2 SNEGSKA (reference sequence).

The chain recombines TRBV6-6 with TRBJ2-3; D gene ambiguous. CDR1 and CDR2 from the germline V gene are MNHNY and SVGAGI (reference sequence). This CDR3 contains 15 residues. Trimming stripped 6 bases from V and 6 bases from J, with 19 bases between. In DNA, the CDR3 is TGTGCCAGCAGACCTGAACGGGTAAGGGCTGATACGCAGTATTTT. This sequence encodes CASRPERVRADTQYF.

As for this clonotype: At one of its ends the junction is not consistent with the germline gene, which may arise from a read error. The genes are TRBV10-3 and TRBJ2-7; D gene ambiguous. Germline-derived CDR1 and CDR2 are ENHRY and SYGVKD. This CDR3 comprises 15 residues. CDR3 bases: TGTGTCATCAGTGATAGTCCCCGCTGGGTGTACGAGCAGTACTTC. Its protein is CVISDSPRWVYEQYF.

About this clonotype itself: Compared with germline, one end of the junction differs, possibly owing to a read error. The chain links TRBV5-6 to TRBJ2-1; D may correspond to TRBD1 or TRBD2 (7 bases each). The CDR3 loop spans 17 amino acids. Germline loops: CDR1 SGHDT, CDR2 YYEEEE. For the CDR3, the DNA is TGTGGCAGCAGCTCGAACTTACAGGGGCGGGGGTACAATGAGCAGTTCTTC. This gives the protein CGSSSNLQGRGYNEQFF. The entire variable domain, with the rest obtained from reference TRBV5-6 and TRBJ2-1, is as follows: DAGVTQSPTHLIKTRGQQVTLRCSPKSGHDTVSWYQQALGQGPQFIFQYYEEEERQRGNFPDRFSGHQFPNYSSELNVNALLLGDSALYLCGSSSNLQGRGYNEQFFGPGTRLTVL.

About this clonotype itself: The conserved closing phenylalanine or tryptophan is absent in this CDR3, likely reflecting a read error. The rearrangement uses TRBV5-1 and TRBJ2-2, with 7 bases that match TRBD2. Losses at the gene ends were 4 bases for V and 4 bases for J; bases not matched to a gene: 16. CDR1 SGHRS and CDR2 YFSETQ come from the germline V gene. This CDR3 contains 18 residues. As DNA, the CDR3 is TGCGCCAGCAGCCTGGCTACCCTAGCGGACTCTTTCACCGGGGAGCTGTTTTTG. It is translated as CASSLATLADSFTGELFL.

The CDR3 nucleotides read TGCGCCAGCAGCCAAGATCTTCCCTCCGGGACTAGCGGGAGAGCAGATACGCAGTATTTT. This codes for CASSQDLPSGTSGRADTQYF. The chain uses TRBV4-3 and TRBJ2-3; 14 bases are a match to TRBD2. Per germline, CDR1 LGHNA and CDR2 YSLEER. The V and J ends lost 0 bases and 4 bases, in that order; junction bases with no gene match: 12. The CDR3 runs to 20 residues.

As regards this clonotype: Without the conserved terminal phenylalanine or tryptophan, this CDR3 likely stems from a read error. The genes are TRBV5-4 and TRBJ2-7; 8 bases are shared with TRBD1. This CDR3 comprises 16 residues. Germline-derived CDR1 and CDR2 are SGHNT and YYREEE (reference sequence). Trimming removed 8 bases from V and 4 bases from J; junction bases left unmatched: 17. CDR3 in DNA: TGTGCCAGTAGCACCATGGCGGGCAGGGGGCTTTACGAGCAGTACCTC. Its protein product is CASSTMAGRGLYEQYL.

There are a few counts of this clonotype. This may be a read error, as it is one base from a much larger clone. The chain couples TRBV21-1 to TRBJ2-4; the table assigns TRBD1, which was not confirmed against the DNA. TRBV21-1 is termed a pseudogene. This CDR3 comprises 18 residues. CDR3 DNA sequence: TGTGCCAACAGCAAAGACAGGACGTTAAAAGTAGCCAAAAACATTCAGTACTTC. Translation gives CANSKDRTLKVAKNIQYF.

Concerning this clonotype itself: The conserved phenylalanine or tryptophan is not found at the CDR3 terminus, so this likely reflects a read error. This chain links TRBV11-1 with TRBJ2-7, with unresolved D. The CDR3 sequence is 13 residues long. Looked up from germline, CDR1 is SGHAT and CDR2 is FQDESV (reference sequence). Deletions cut 6 bases from V and 0 bases from J, with 9 bases between. This CDR3 reads CASRGKRSYEQYI. CDR3 DNA: TGTGCCAGCAGGGGAAAGCGCTCCTACGAGCAGTACATC.

This clonotype counts as medium-sized (0.01 to 0.1%). The gene calls are TRBV6-2 or TRBV6-3 and TRBJ2-5; D is possibly TRBD1 or TRBD2 (6 bases each). From germline, CDR1 is MNHEY and CDR2 SVGEGT. The CDR3 spans 16 residues. Trimming took off 7 bases at V and 4 bases at J, with 22 bases between the two ends. This CDR3 reads CASTPVEPRGGETQYF. CDR3 DNA: TGTGCCAGCACCCCGGTGGAACCCAGGGGAGGAGAGACCCAGTACTTC.